The T cell receptor beta chain under discussion was sequenced for a study of STAT3 mutations in large granular lymphocyte leukemia. This clone was picked up one time. Its target is not known. Notes on the study in general: Every T-LGLL patient had at least one immunodominant TCRbeta clonotype. Some patients had persisting codominant clonotypes that could mask small clones.

Each sample's TCRbeta library yielded on average around 42,000 productive templates. Profiling relied on immunoSEQ multiplex PCR, and the TCRdb table lists in-frame clones only, not all of them. The sample shows roughly 4,500 clones, 50% to 75% of them seen only once. V lost 1 base to trimming and J lost 2 bases, with 14 bases between them. CDR3 length equals 16 residues. Looked up from germline, CDR1 is MNHNY and CDR2 is SVGAGI (reference sequence). This chain joins TRBV6-6 and TRBJ1-2; a possible D gene is TRBD1 (6 bases). This clonotype was obtained from a human donor with T large granular lymphocyte leukemia. Some clones in this sample may be carry-over from other donors' samples. Material: PBMCs. Written as DNA, the CDR3 is TGTGCCAGCAGTTACTACAGGGAGGTGGCCAACTATGGCTACACCTTC. Encoded protein: CASSYYREVANYGYTF.